The 24 T cell receptor beta chains reported below all come from one sample, sequenced in a study of cytomegalovirus exposure and HLA in healthy donors. The protocol was immunoSEQ multiplex PCR, while the TCRdb copy is restricted to in-frame clones and leaves out a portion. The sample has hundreds of thousands of clones, roughly 90% seen once; the top ten hold more than 10%. Sequenced input: PBMCs. The source is a man younger than 35 in good health and CMV-seropositive.

V is TRBV2 and J is TRBJ1-5; weak D call: TRBD1 (6 bases). The CDR3 runs 13 residues. Per germline, CDR1 SNHLY and CDR2 FYNNEI. Trimming stripped 7 bases from V and 1 base from J, with 8 bases between. CDR3: CASKQGSNQPQHF. The DNA of the CDR3 is TGTGCCAGCAAACAGGGAAGCAATCAGCCCCAGCATTTT. Using reference TRBV2 and TRBJ1-5 for the parts outside the CDR3, the full variable domain is EPEVTQTPSHQVTQMGQEVILRCVPISNHLYFYWYRQILGQKVEFLVSFYNNEISEKSEIFDDQFSVERPDGSNFTLKIRSTKLEDSAMYFCASKQGSNQPQHFGDGTRLSIL.

This chain connects TRBV10-3 to TRBJ2-3; no clear D. V dropped 6 bases and J dropped 0 bases, with 13 bases sitting between them. Germline lookup yields CDR1 ENHRY and CDR2 SYGVKD. CDR3 length: 15 residues. CDR3 sequence reads: CAIRSASSSTDTQYF. CDR3 in DNA: TGTGCCATCAGGTCGGCTTCCTCTAGCACAGATACGCAGTATTTT.

This clone appeared a single time. The chain carries TRBV15 and TRBJ2-7, with 8 bases matching TRBD1. Germline loops: CDR1 LNHNV, CDR2 YYDKDF (reference sequence). J was trimmed by 5 bases and V by 0 bases; bases with no gene match: 6. This CDR3 has 15 residues. The CDR3 sequence is CATSRETGAPNEQYF. The CDR3 DNA reads as TGTGCCACCAGCAGAGAGACAGGGGCCCCTAACGAGCAGTACTTC.

In this sample, this clone turned up many times. V gene TRBV18 combines with J gene TRBJ2-3; possible D gene TRBD2, 6 bases. CDR1 and CDR2 (germline): KGHSH, LQKENI. Trimming pared 2 bases from V and 1 base from J, leaving 13 bases between. The CDR3 length is 16 residues. The CDR3, as DNA: TGTGCCAGCTCACCAGGTGTCCCTAGCGGCACAGATACGCAGTATTTT. Translating gives CASSPGVPSGTDTQYF.

This chain links TRBV25-1 with TRBJ2-1; 8 bases line up with TRBD2. Per germline, CDR1 MGHDK and CDR2 SYGVNS. The CDR3 has 15 residues. V lost 6 bases, J lost 3 bases, and 7 bases stayed unmatched. CDR3 nucleotide sequence: TGTGCCAGCAGGGGACTAGGGGCCCTCTACAATGAGCAGTTCTTC. Residues: CASRGLGALYNEQFF.

The chain joins TRBV7-6 to TRBJ2-3; perhaps D is TRBD1 or TRBD2 (5 bases each). V lost 5 bases and J lost 3, with 24 bases in between. CDR1 and CDR2 from the germline V gene are SGHVS and FNYEAQ. This CDR3 contains 18 residues. In nucleotides, the CDR3 is TGTGCCAGCAGCCTCCCAGGGCCTCGAGGGGCCGGGACAGATACGCAGTATTTT. This encodes CASSLPGPRGAGTDTQYF.

This chain links TRBV4-1 with TRBJ1-3; D unclear. CDR3 length: 14 residues. CDR1 and CDR2 from the germline V gene are MGHRA and YSYEKL. The V end was cut by 1 base, the J end by 0 bases, with 4 bases between. DNA of the CDR3: TGCGCCAGCAGCCAAGGCCCCTCTGGAAACACCATATATTTT. As protein: CASSQGPSGNTIYF.

This clone was observed once. The chain couples TRBV6-6 to TRBJ1-2, with TRBD1 matching 8 bases. This CDR3 contains 13 residues. After removal of 2 bases from V and 10 bases from J, the junction contained 6 bases not matched to a gene. Germline V gives CDR1 MNHNY, CDR2 SVGAGI (reference sequence). This chain's CDR3 is CASSYAGGDDYTF. CDR3 coding DNA: TGTGCCAGCAGTTACGCAGGGGGCGACGACTACACCTTC.

The rearrangement links TRBV5-4 to TRBJ1-3, with TRBD1 matching over 10 bases. V gave up 3 bases and J gave up 9 bases; unmatched junction bases: 3. Per germline, CDR1 SGHNT and CDR2 YYREEE (reference sequence). The CDR3 extends over 13 amino acids. DNA for the CDR3: TGTGCCAGCAGCTACGACAGGGGGCCCACCATATATTTT. This codes for CASSYDRGPTIYF. Drawing the rest from reference TRBV5-4 and TRBJ1-3, the complete variable domain is ETGVTQSPTHLIKTRGQQVTLRCSSQSGHNTVSWYQQALGQGPQFIFQYYREEENGRGNFPPRFSGLQFPNYSSELNVNALELDDSALYLCASSYDRGPTIYFGEGSWLTVV.

This sequence joins TRBV10-1 and TRBJ2-5; tentative D call: TRBD1 (6 bases). Per germline, CDR1 WNHNN and CDR2 SYGVQD (reference sequence). This CDR3 comprises 14 residues. Between the trimmed V and J ends, which lost 0 bases and 2 bases, there was a span of 7 bases. The DNA for the CDR3 is TGCGCCAGCAGTGAGTCGACAGGTCAAGAGACCCAGTACTTC. This sequence encodes CASSESTGQETQYF.

The chain couples TRBV6-1 to TRBJ2-7; D remains unclear. The CDR3 has 14 amino acids. CDR1 is MNHNS and CDR2 is SASEGT in the germline V gene. With 5 bases removed from V and 6 bases from J, the gap between germline ends came to 17 bases. In DNA form, the CDR3 reads TGTGCCAGCAGTTCGTCCACAAAGTGGGGCGAGCAGTACTTC. Translating it yields CASSSSTKWGEQYF.

The rearrangement links TRBV2 to TRBJ1-2, with 10 bases lining up with TRBD1. Germline CDR1 reads SNHLY; CDR2 reads FYNNEI. V lost 7 bases and J lost 5; bases outside the gene matches: 7. The CDR3 totals 14 residues. The DNA of the CDR3 is TGTGCCAGCACCGGGGACAGGGGATATTATGGCTACACCTTC. This gives the protein CASTGDRGYYGYTF.

V usage is TRBV6-6 and J usage is TRBJ2-2; 9 nucleotides agree with TRBD2. Germline CDR1 is MNHNY and CDR2 is SVGAGI (reference sequence). The V segment lost 7 bases and the J segment 6 bases; nucleotides outside the gene matches: 6. The CDR3 has 14 residues. The CDR3 protein is CASNLAGEAGELFF. The CDR3 DNA reads TGTGCCAGCAACTTAGCGGGAGAGGCCGGGGAGCTGTTTTTT.

V is TRBV2 and J is TRBJ2-5, with D perhaps TRBD2 (5 bases). Trimming removed 5 bases from V and 2 bases from J, with 12 bases in between. Per germline, CDR1 SNHLY and CDR2 FYNNEI. The CDR3 spans 14 residues. The chain's CDR3 is CASSPGVGQETQYF. CDR3 bases: TGTGCCAGCAGTCCCGGGGTGGGGCAAGAGACCCAGTACTTC.

This chain connects TRBV6-1 to TRBJ1-5, with D unclear. V dropped 2 bases and J dropped 5 bases, with 13 bases sitting between them. CDR3 length equals 15 residues. CDR1 is MNHNS and CDR2 is SASEGT in the germline V gene. Here the CDR3 reads CASSEIVGKDQPQHF. As DNA, the CDR3 is TGTGCCAGCAGTGAAATTGTGGGGAAAGATCAGCCCCAGCATTTT.

The chain recombines TRBV5-1 with TRBJ2-3; D gene unclear. Trimming shortened V by 0 bases and J by 4 bases, and 3 bases separated the two germline ends. Germline values: CDR1 SGHRS, CDR2 YFSETQ. The CDR3 is 12 amino acids. DNA of the CDR3: TGCGCCAGCAGCTTGGCCTCAGATACGCAGTATTTT. Amino acid sequence: CASSLASDTQYF.

The chain combines TRBV2 with TRBJ2-7, with D unresolved. The CDR3 contains 13 residues. Trimming stripped 1 base from V and 4 bases from J, with 8 bases between. Germline V CDR1 and CDR2: SNHLY, FYNNEI. CDR3 sequence: CASSEVPQYEQYF. Here the CDR3 DNA reads TGTGCCAGCAGTGAAGTTCCTCAGTACGAGCAGTACTTC.

The chain joins TRBV5-1 to TRBJ2-3; 8 bases are a match to TRBD1. CDR1 is SGHRS, CDR2 YFSETQ, per germline. V shed 0 bases and J 6 bases; nucleotides not matched to a gene: 6. The CDR3 sequence is 15 residues long. CDR3 sequence (DNA): TGCGCCAGCAGCTTGGGCAGGGGGCTTGAGGATACGCAGTATTTT. Protein product: CASSLGRGLEDTQYF.

Concerning this clone: Other nucleotide sequences from this sample produce the same CDR3. This chain links TRBV9 with TRBJ1-2; D is unresolved. V lost 0 bases, J lost 4 bases, and 7 bases lay in between. The CDR3 consists of 13 residues. The germline V gene has CDR1 SGDLS and CDR2 YYNGEE. The chain's CDR3 is CASSVVGGYGYTF. The CDR3 DNA is TGTGCCAGCAGCGTAGTAGGAGGCTATGGCTACACCTTC.

The V call is TRBV6-1, the J call TRBJ1-5, with TRBD1 identical over 7 bases. The CDR3 has 17 residues. Germline V gene sequence: CDR1 MNHNS, CDR2 SASEGT. The V and J ends lost 1 base and 0 bases, in that order; junction bases with no gene match: 6. The CDR3: CASSEVWTGYSNQPQHF. DNA of the CDR3: TGTGCCAGCAGTGAAGTCTGGACAGGCTATAGCAATCAGCCCCAGCATTTT.

The table lists this clone with a count of one. The rearrangement uses TRBV2 and TRBJ1-1; 9 nucleotides line up with TRBD1. Per the germline V gene, CDR1 is SNHLY and CDR2 is FYNNEI. J gave up 1 base and V 9 bases, and 9 bases lay outside the gene matches. The CDR3 covers 15 residues. CDR3 sequence (DNA): TGTGCCAGTGCCTTGCTGGACAGGGGGAACACTGAAGCTTTCTTT. Translating it yields CASALLDRGNTEAFF. The full variable domain, with the rest looked up from reference TRBV2 and TRBJ1-1, is EPEVTQTPSHQVTQMGQEVILRCVPISNHLYFYWYRQILGQKVEFLVSFYNNEISEKSEIFDDQFSVERPDGSNFTLKIRSTKLEDSAMYFCASALLDRGNTEAFFGQGTRLTVV.

This clone was seen only a few times. This chain connects TRBV27 to TRBJ2-6; D unclear. The CDR3 sequence is 14 residues long. V was pared by 5 bases and J by 4 bases, with 9 bases between. Germline values: CDR1 MNHEY, CDR2 SMNVEV (reference sequence). In nucleotides, the CDR3 is TGTGCCAGCAGTCTGGTGACAGGGGCCAACGTCCTGACTTTC. Its protein product is CASSLVTGANVLTF.

The chain recombines TRBV2 with TRBJ2-5, with D perhaps matching TRBD1 or TRBD2 (5 bases each). Per germline, CDR1 SNHLY and CDR2 FYNNEI. The ends were cut back, 5 bases at V and 5 bases at J, with 15 bases in the middle. This CDR3 spans 14 amino acids. The CDR3 nucleotides read TGTGCCAGCAGTCTCAGGAGCCGGGGCGAGACCCAGTACTTC. Translating it yields CASSLRSRGETQYF.

The V and J genes are TRBV27 and TRBJ1-1, with TRBD1 matching 7 bases. Germline V gene data show CDR1 as MNHEY and CDR2 as SMNVEV (reference sequence). This CDR3 is 13 amino acids long. V lost 2 bases to trimming and J lost 7 bases; unmatched junction nucleotides: 4. In DNA, the CDR3 is TGTGCCAGCAGTTTACAGGGGGGGATTGAAGCTTTCTTT. Its protein is CASSLQGGIEAFF.